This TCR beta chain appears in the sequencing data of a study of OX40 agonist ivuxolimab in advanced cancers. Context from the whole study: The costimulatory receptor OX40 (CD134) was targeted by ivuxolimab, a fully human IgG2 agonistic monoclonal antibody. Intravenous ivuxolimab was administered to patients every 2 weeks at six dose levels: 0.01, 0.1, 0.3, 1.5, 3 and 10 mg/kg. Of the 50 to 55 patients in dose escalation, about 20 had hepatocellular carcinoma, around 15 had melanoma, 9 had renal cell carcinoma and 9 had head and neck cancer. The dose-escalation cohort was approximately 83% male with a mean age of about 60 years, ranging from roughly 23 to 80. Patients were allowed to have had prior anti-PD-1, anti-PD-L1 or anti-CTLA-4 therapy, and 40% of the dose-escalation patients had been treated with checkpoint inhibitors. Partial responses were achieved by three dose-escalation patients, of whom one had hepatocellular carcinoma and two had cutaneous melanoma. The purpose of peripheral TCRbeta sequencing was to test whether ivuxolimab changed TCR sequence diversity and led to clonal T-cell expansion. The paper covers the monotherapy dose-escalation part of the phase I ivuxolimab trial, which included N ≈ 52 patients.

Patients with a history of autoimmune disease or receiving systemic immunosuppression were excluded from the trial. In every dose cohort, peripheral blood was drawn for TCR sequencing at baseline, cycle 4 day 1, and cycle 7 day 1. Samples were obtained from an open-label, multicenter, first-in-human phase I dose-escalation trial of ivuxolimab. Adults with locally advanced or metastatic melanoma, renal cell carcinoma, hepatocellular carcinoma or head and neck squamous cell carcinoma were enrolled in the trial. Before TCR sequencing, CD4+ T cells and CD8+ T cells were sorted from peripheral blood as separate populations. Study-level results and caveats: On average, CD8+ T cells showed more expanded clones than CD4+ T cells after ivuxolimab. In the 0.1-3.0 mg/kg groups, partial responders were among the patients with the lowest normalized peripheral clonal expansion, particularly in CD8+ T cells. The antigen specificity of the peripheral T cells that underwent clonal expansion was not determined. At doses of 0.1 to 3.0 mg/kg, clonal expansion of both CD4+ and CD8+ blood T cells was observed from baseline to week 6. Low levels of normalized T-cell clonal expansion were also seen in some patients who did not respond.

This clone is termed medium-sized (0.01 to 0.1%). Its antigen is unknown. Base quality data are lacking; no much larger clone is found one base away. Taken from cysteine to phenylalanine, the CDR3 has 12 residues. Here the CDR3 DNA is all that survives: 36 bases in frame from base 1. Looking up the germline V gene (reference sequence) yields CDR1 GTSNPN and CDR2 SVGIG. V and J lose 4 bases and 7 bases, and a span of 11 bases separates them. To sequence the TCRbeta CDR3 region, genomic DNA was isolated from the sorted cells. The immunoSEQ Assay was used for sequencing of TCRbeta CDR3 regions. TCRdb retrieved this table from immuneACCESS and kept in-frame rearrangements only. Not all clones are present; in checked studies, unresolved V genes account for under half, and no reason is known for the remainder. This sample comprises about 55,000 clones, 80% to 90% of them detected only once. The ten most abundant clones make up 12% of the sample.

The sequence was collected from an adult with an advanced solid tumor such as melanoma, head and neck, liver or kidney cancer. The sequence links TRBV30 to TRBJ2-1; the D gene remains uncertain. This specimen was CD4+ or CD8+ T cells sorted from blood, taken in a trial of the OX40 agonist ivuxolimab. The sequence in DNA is TGTGCCTGGAAACTCCCCGGGAATGAGCAGTTCTTC. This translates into CAWKLPGNEQFF. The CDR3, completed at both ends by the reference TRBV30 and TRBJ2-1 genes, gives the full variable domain SQTIHQWPATLVQPVGSPLSLECTVEGTSNPNLYWYRQAAGRGLQLLFYSVGIGQISSEVPQNLSASRPQDRQFILSSKKLLLSDSGFYLCAWKLPGNEQFFGPGTRLTVL.